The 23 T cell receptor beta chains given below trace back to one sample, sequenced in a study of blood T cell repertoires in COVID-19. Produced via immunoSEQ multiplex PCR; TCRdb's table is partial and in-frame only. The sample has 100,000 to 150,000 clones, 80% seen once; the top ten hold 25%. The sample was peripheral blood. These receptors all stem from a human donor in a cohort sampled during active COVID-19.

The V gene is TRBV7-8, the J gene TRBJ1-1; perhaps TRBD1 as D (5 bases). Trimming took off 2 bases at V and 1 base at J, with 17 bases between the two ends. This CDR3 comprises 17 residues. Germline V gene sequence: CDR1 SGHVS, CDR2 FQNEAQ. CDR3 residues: CASSLRGVQGSNTEAFF. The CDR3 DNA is TGTGCCAGCAGCTTACGGGGGGTTCAGGGCTCGAACACTGAAGCTTTCTTT.

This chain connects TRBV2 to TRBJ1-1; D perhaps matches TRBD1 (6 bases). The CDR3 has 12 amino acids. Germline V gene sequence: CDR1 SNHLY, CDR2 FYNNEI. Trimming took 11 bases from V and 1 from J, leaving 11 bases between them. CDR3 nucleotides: TGTGCCTGCAACAGGGAGAACACTGAAGCTTTCTTT. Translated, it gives CACNRENTEAFF.

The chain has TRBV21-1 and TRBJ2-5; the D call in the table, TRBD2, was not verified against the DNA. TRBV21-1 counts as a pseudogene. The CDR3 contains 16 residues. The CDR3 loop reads CASSKGAAGDSETQYF. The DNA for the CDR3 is TGTGCCAGCAGCAAAGGGGCAGCGGGAGACTCAGAGACCCAGTACTTC.

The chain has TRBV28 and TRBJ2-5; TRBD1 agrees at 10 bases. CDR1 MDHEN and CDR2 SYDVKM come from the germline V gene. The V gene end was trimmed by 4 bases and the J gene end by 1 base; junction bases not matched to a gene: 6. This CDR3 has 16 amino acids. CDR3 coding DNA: TGTGCCAGCAGTTCCAGGACAGGGGGTCTCCAAGAGACCCAGTACTTC. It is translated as CASSSRTGGLQETQYF. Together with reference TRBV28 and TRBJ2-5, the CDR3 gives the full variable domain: DVKVTQSSRYLVKRTGEKVFLECVQDMDHENMFWYRQDPGLGLRLIYFSYDVKMKEKGDIPEGYSVSREKKERFSLILESASTNQTSMYLCASSSRTGGLQETQYFGPGTRLLVL.

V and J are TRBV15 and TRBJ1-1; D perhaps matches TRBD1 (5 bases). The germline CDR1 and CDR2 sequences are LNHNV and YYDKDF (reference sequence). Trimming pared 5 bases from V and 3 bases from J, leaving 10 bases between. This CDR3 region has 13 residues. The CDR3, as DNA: TGTGCCACCAGCGTAGGGGTGGACACTGAAGCTTTCTTT. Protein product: CATSVGVDTEAFF.

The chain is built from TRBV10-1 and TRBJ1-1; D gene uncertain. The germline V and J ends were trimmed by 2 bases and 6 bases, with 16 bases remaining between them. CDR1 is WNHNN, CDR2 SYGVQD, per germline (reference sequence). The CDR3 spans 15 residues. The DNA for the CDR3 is TGCGCCAGCAGTGAGGCGCGGGTAAGTTTAGCTGAAGCTTTCTTT. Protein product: CASSEARVSLAEAFF.

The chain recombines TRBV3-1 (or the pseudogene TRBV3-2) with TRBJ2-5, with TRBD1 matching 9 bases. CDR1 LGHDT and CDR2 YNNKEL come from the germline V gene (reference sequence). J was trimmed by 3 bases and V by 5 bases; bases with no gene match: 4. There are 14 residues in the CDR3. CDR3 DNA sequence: TGTGCCAGCAGCAACCGGGACAGGGAAGAGACCCAGTACTTC. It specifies CASSNRDREETQYF.

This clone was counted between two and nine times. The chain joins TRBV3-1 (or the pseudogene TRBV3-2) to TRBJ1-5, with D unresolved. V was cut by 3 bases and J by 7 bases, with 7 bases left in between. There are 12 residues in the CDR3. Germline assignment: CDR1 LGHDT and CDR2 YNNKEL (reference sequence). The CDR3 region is CASSHSGQPQHF. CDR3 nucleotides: TGTGCCAGCAGCCATTCAGGACAGCCCCAGCATTTT.

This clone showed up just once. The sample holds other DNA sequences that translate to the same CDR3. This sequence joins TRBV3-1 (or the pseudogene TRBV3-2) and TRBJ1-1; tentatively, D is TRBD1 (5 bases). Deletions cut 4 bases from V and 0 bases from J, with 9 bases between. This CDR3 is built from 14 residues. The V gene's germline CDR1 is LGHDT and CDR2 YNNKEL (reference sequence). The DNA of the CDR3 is TGTGCCAGCAGCCCATCGACAGTGAACACTGAAGCTTTCTTT. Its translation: CASSPSTVNTEAFF.

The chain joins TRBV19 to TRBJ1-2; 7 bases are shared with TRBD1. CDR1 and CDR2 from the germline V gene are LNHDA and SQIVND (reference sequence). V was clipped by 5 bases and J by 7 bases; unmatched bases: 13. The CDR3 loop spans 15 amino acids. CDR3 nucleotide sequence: TGTGCCAGTAGTCGGAGGGGGCCCCAAGACTCTGGCTACACCTTC. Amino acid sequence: CASSRRGPQDSGYTF.

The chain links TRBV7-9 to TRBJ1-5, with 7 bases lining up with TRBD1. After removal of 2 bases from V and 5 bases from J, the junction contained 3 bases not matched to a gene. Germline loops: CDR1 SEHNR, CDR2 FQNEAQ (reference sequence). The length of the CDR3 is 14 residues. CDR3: CASSLTGTDQPQHF. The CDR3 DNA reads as TGTGCCAGCAGCTTAACGGGGACAGATCAGCCCCAGCATTTT.

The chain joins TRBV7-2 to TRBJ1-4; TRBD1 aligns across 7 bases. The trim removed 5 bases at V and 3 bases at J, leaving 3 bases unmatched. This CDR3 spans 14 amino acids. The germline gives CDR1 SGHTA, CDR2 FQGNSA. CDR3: CASSLTGSNEKLFF. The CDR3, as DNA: TGTGCCAGCAGCCTGACAGGGTCTAATGAAAAACTGTTTTTT.

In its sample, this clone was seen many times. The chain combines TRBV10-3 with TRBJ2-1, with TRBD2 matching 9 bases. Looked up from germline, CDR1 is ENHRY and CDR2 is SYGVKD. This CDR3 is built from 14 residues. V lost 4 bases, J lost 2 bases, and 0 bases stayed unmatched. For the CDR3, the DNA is TGTGCCATCAGTGGCGGGAGGGCCTACAATGAGCAGTTCTTC. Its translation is CAISGGRAYNEQFF.

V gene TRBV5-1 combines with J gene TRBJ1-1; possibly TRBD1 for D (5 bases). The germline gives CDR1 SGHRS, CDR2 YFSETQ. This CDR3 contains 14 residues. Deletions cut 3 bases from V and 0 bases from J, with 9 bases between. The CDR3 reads CASSSGHMNTEAFF. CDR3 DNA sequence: TGCGCCAGCAGCTCCGGACATATGAACACTGAAGCTTTCTTT.

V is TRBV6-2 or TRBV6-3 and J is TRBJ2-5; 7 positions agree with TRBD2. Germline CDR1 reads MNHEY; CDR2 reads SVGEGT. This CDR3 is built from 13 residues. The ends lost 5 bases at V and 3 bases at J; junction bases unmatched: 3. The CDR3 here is CASSRTREETQYF. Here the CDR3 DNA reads TGTGCCAGCAGTCGGACTAGGGAAGAGACCCAGTACTTC.

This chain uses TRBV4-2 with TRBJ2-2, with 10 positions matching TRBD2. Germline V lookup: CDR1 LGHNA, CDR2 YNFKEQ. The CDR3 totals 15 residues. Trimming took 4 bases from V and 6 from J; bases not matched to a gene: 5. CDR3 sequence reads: CASSRERGGPGELFF. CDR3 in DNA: TGTGCCAGCAGCCGAGAGCGGGGGGGCCCCGGGGAGCTGTTTTTT.

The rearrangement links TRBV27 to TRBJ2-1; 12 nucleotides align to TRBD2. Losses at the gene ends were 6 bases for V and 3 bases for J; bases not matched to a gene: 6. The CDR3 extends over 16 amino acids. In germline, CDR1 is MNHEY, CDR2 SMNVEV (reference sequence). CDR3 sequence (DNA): TGTGCCAGCAGGCCTAGCGGGGGGGCTGTCTACAATGAGCAGTTCTTC. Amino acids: CASRPSGGAVYNEQFF.

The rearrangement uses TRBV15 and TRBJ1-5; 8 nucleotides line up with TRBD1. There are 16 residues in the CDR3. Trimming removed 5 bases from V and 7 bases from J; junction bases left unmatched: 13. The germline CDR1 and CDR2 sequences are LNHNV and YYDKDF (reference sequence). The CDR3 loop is CATSGPTGVLHQPQHF. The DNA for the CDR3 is TGTGCCACCAGCGGCCCGACAGGGGTCCTCCACCAGCCCCAGCATTTT. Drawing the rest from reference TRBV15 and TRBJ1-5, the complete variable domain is DAMVIQNPRYQVTQFGKPVTLSCSQTLNHNVMYWYQQKSSQAPKLLFHYYDKDFNNEADTPDNFQSRRPNTSFCFLDIRSPGLGDTAMYLCATSGPTGVLHQPQHFGDGTRLSIL.

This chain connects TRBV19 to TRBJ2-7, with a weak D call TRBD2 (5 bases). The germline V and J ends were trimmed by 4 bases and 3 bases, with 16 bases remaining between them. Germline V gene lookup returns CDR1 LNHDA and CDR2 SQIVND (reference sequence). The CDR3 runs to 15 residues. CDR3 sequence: CASSKNRGRIYEQYF. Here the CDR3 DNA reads TGTGCCAGTAGTAAAAACCGTGGGAGAATCTACGAGCAGTACTTC.

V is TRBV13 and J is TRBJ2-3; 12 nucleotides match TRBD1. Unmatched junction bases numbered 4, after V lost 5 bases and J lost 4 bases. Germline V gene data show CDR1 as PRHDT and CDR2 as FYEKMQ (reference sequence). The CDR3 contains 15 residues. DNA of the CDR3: TGTGCCAGCAGCGCGGGACAGGGGGCTCCAGATACGCAGTATTTT. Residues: CASSAGQGAPDTQYF.

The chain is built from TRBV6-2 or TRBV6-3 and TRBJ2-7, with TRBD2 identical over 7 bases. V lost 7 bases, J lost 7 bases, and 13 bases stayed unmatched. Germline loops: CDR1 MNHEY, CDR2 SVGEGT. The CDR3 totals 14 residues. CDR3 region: CASTPTRPAGEQYF. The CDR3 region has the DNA TGTGCCAGCACCCCCACGAGGCCAGCGGGGGAGCAGTACTTC.

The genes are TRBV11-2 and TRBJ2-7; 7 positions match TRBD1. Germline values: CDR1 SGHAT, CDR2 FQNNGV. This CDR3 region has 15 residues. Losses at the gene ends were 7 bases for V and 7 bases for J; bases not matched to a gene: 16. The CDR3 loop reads CASTLSTGMEEEQYF. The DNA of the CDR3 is TGTGCCAGCACTCTTTCGACAGGGATGGAAGAAGAGCAGTACTTC.

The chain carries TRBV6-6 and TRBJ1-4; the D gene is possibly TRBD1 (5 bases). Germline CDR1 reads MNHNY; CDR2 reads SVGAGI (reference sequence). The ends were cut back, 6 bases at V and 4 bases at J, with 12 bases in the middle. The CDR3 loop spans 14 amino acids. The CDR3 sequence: CASRLGGNNEKLFF. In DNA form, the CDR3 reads TGTGCCAGCAGGCTGGGGGGGAATAATGAAAAACTGTTTTTT.